A selection of T cell receptor beta chains follows, all from one sample in a study of T-cell reconstitution after alpha-beta-depleted transplantation in children. Using its own MiXCR run on the PCR reads, TCRdb lists one record per CDR3 protein. The sample carries 600,000 to 700,000 distinct CDR3 sequences, around 17% recorded once. This specimen consisted of PBMCs from the stem cell graft donor, obtained from the stem cell graft. The origin of the receptors is a human donor who donated a stem cell graft to a child with acute myeloid leukemia. CDR3s include the opening cysteine and the closing phenylalanine or tryptophan. The order of the fields is clone size, CDR3 length, V gene, J gene, CDR3 protein. Only some rows state a clone size, as once, few, many or a class for expanded clones.

abundance: .; len: 17; v_gene: TRBV12-3/TRBV12-4; j_gene: TRBJ2-3; CDR3aa: CASSPIMAVAGTDTQYF
abundance: .; len: 14; v_gene: TRBV7-9; j_gene: TRBJ1-1; CDR3aa: CASSSPGGFTEAFF
abundance: few; len: 16; v_gene: TRBV7-8; j_gene: TRBJ2-3; CDR3aa: CASSFPGGVGTDTQYF
abundance: few; len: 14; v_gene: TRBV20-1; j_gene: TRBJ2-1; CDR3aa: CSAIGQGFYNEQFF
abundance: few; len: 17; v_gene: TRBV5-4; j_gene: TRBJ2-3; CDR3aa: CASRSSGTSAGTDTQYF
abundance: many; len: 15; v_gene: TRBV6-2/TRBV6-3; j_gene: TRBJ1-5; CDR3aa: CASSSTGGRNQPQHF
abundance: .; len: 18; v_gene: TRBV12-3/TRBV12-4; j_gene: TRBJ1-2; CDR3aa: CASSLAGTDYLANYGYTF
abundance: many; len: 15; v_gene: TRBV20-1; j_gene: TRBJ2-5; CDR3aa: CSASRWREGLETQYF
abundance: many; len: 10; v_gene: TRBV20-1; j_gene: TRBJ1-2; CDR3aa: CRRQGDGYTF
abundance: .; len: 15; v_gene: TRBV5-1; j_gene: TRBJ2-1; CDR3aa: CASSSRQGTYNEQFF
abundance: few; len: 14; v_gene: TRBV27; j_gene: TRBJ1-4; CDR3aa: CASSLSPLNEKLFF
abundance: few; len: 15; v_gene: TRBV7-9; j_gene: TRBJ2-3; CDR3aa: CASTQEGGVTDTQYF
abundance: .; len: 15; v_gene: TRBV20-1; j_gene: TRBJ2-1; CDR3aa: CSVTPLAGKYNEQFF
abundance: few; len: 15; v_gene: TRBV12-3/TRBV12-4; j_gene: TRBJ2-3; CDR3aa: CASSTGTSDTDTQYF
abundance: few; len: 15; v_gene: TRBV5-5; j_gene: TRBJ2-3; CDR3aa: CASSPQGRGTDTQYF
abundance: few; len: 15; v_gene: TRBV4-3; j_gene: TRBJ1-1; CDR3aa: CASSQDRGPNTEAFF
abundance: .; len: 16; v_gene: TRBV7-3; j_gene: TRBJ2-3; CDR3aa: CASSLTSSSGTDTQYF